This T cell receptor beta chain was identified during a study of T cell changes during pregnancy in multiple sclerosis. Germline V gene sequence: CDR1 MNHEY, CDR2 SMNVEV (reference sequence). CDR3 length: 15 residues. V trimming: 5 bases; J trimming: 0 bases; junction bases outside the gene matches: 4. This table comes from immunoSEQ multiplex PCR, and its TCRdb copy is limited to in-frame clones, with some not included. The sample gives around 72,000 clones, around 92% of which show up once; under 0.9% is in the top ten. The V call is TRBV27, the J call TRBJ1-1; 9 bases are a match to TRBD1. This sequence originates from a female donor in good health, enrolled as a control in a pregnancy study. The sequencing used peripheral blood, collected in the third trimester of pregnancy. The CDR3 nucleotides are TGTGCCAGCAGTCCTCGACAGGGGGTGAACACTGAAGCTTTCTTT. It is translated as CASSPRQGVNTEAFF.